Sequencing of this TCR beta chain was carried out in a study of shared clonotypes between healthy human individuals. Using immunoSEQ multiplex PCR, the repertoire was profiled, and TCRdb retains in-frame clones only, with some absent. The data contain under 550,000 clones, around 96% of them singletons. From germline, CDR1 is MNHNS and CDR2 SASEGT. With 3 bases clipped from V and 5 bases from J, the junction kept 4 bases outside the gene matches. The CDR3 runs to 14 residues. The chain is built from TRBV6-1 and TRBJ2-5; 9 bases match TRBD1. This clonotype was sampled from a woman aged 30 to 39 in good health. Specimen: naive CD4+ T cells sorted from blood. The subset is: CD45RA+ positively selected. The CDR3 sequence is CASSEGQGMETQYF. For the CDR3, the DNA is TGTGCCAGCAGTGAGGGACAGGGTATGGAGACCCAGTACTTC.